A single sample is the source of the 27 T cell receptor beta chains below, sequenced in a study of OX40 agonist ivuxolimab in advanced cancers. Sequencing used immunoSEQ multiplex PCR; TCRdb keeps in-frame clones, though not all of them. The sample lists tens of thousands of clones, 80% to 90% occurring once. Here the sequenced sample was CD4+ or CD8+ T cells sorted from blood, taken in a trial of the OX40 agonist ivuxolimab. The receptors were sampled from an adult with an advanced solid tumor such as melanoma, head and neck, liver or kidney cancer.

This clone is a singleton in its sample. The chain uses TRBV13 and TRBJ1-4; D gene unclear. V lost 3 bases, J lost 0 bases, and 11 bases lay in between. The CDR3 sequence is 16 residues long. The germline V gene has CDR1 PRHDT and CDR2 FYEKMQ (reference sequence). The CDR3 spells CASSLREFPTNEKLFF. The CDR3 nucleotides are TGTGCCAGCAGCTTGAGGGAATTTCCAACTAATGAAAAACTGTTTTTT.

This chain links TRBV19 with TRBJ1-1; 8 positions match TRBD1. In germline, CDR1 is LNHDA, CDR2 SQIVND (reference sequence). The CDR3 is 14 residues long. Trimming took 1 base from V and 4 from J; bases not matched to a gene: 2. The CDR3 coding sequence is TGTGCCAGTAGTATAGGACAGGGGAGCACTGAAGCTTTCTTT. It encodes CASSIGQGSTEAFF.

V usage is TRBV7-9 and J usage is TRBJ2-7; 7 bases match TRBD1. Germline CDR1 reads SEHNR; CDR2 reads FQNEAQ (reference sequence). This CDR3 is 14 amino acids long. J was trimmed by 5 bases and V by 4 bases; bases with no gene match: 8. CDR3 sequence: CASSSTTGNHEQYF. CDR3 DNA sequence: TGTGCCAGCAGCTCCACGACAGGGAATCACGAGCAGTACTTC.

The rearrangement joins TRBV14 to TRBJ2-3, with 7 bases fitting TRBD1. There are 14 residues in the CDR3. V shed 6 bases, J shed 8 bases, and the junction held 11 bases outside the gene matches. Germline CDR1 is SGHDN and CDR2 is FVKESK. The CDR3 region has the DNA TGTGCCAGCAGTCGGACAGGAAGATTGCTTACGCAGTATTTT. Amino acid sequence: CASSRTGRLLTQYF.

The V call is TRBV9, the J call TRBJ2-1; 8 nucleotides align to TRBD1. The V segment lost 4 bases and the J segment 3 bases; nucleotides outside the gene matches: 9. The CDR3 totals 16 residues. Germline V gene lookup returns CDR1 SGDLS and CDR2 YYNGEE. For the CDR3, the DNA is TGTGCCAGCAGCCAACGCAGGGGGCGACTCTACAATGAGCAGTTCTTC. Amino acids: CASSQRRGRLYNEQFF. Based on the CDR3 plus reference TRBV9 and TRBJ2-1, the full variable domain is DSGVTQTPKHLITATGQRVTLRCSPRSGDLSVYWYQQSLDQGLQFLIQYYNGEERAKGNILERFSAQQFPDLHSELNLSSLELGDSALYFCASSQRRGRLYNEQFFGPGTRLTVL.

The chain uses TRBV9 and TRBJ2-3; no firm D call. This CDR3 region has 14 residues. V dropped 0 bases and J dropped 0 bases, with 5 bases sitting between them. Germline CDR1 SGDLS, CDR2 YYNGEE. CDR3 loop: CASSVAGSTDTQYF. For the CDR3, the DNA is TGTGCCAGCAGCGTAGCCGGTAGCACAGATACGCAGTATTTT. Based on the CDR3 plus reference TRBV9 and TRBJ2-3, the full variable domain is DSGVTQTPKHLITATGQRVTLRCSPRSGDLSVYWYQQSLDQGLQFLIQYYNGEERAKGNILERFSAQQFPDLHSELNLSSLELGDSALYFCASSVAGSTDTQYFGPGTRLTVL.

The rearrangement uses TRBV2 and TRBJ2-1; the match to TRBD2 covers 12 bases. The J segment lost 5 bases and the V segment lost 2 bases, leaving 7 bases of the junction unmatched. The length of the CDR3 is 17 residues. Germline CDR1 and CDR2: SNHLY and FYNNEI. The CDR3, as DNA: TGTGCCAGCAGTGAATCGACTAGCGGGGGAGGCAACAATGAGCAGTTCTTC. It codes for CASSESTSGGGNNEQFF.

The V gene is TRBV4-1, the J gene TRBJ1-1; D is ambiguous. Germline V gene data show CDR1 as MGHRA and CDR2 as YSYEKL. There are 11 residues in the CDR3. Trimming stripped 5 bases from V and 7 bases from J, with 8 bases between. Written as DNA, the CDR3 is TGCGCCAGCAGCTGGGGAGTTGAAGCTTTCTTT. Protein sequence: CASSWGVEAFF.

The chain couples TRBV28 to TRBJ1-4; D unresolved. The V gene's germline CDR1 is MDHEN and CDR2 SYDVKM. V lost 5 bases, J lost 0 bases, and 13 bases lay in between. This CDR3 comprises 16 residues. DNA for the CDR3: TGTGCCAGCAGTCCCCATCGGTCCTCAACTAATGAAAAACTGTTTTTT. This sequence encodes CASSPHRSSTNEKLFF.

This clone was counted once. This chain uses TRBV13 with TRBJ1-4, with no clear D. The CDR3 sequence is 14 residues long. Between the trimmed V and J ends, which lost 0 bases and 7 bases, there was a span of 9 bases. The germline V gene has CDR1 PRHDT and CDR2 FYEKMQ (reference sequence). CDR3 loop: CASSLGDRGEKLFF. The CDR3 DNA reads TGTGCCAGCAGCTTAGGGGATCGGGGTGAAAAACTGTTTTTT.

This clone came up once. Other DNA sequences in the sample encode the same CDR3. J is TRBJ2-7 and V is TRBV19; D ambiguous. Trimming took 1 base from V and 3 from J, leaving 1 base between them. Per the germline V gene, CDR1 is LNHDA and CDR2 is SQIVND (reference sequence). The CDR3 is 11 residues long. The CDR3 bases are TGTGCCAGTAGTATAGGCTACGAGCAGTACTTC. This sequence encodes CASSIGYEQYF.

The rearrangement joins TRBV5-6 to TRBJ2-1, with D perhaps matching TRBD1 or TRBD2 (5 bases each). The V end lost 0 bases, the J end lost 8 bases, and 12 bases lay between the germline ends. This CDR3 region has 14 residues. Germline CDR1 and CDR2: SGHDT and YYEEEE. The CDR3 region is CASSLAPRDDEQFF. The CDR3 DNA is TGTGCCAGCAGCTTGGCCCCCAGGGACGATGAGCAGTTCTTC.

This chain connects TRBV30 to TRBJ1-4, with D perhaps TRBD1 (6 bases). Germline V gives CDR1 GTSNPN, CDR2 SVGIG (reference sequence). The CDR3 extends over 14 amino acids. V was trimmed by 5 bases and J by 4 bases, leaving 14 bases between them. The CDR3 DNA sequence: TGTGCCTGGGGATCAGGGGAAAGTAATGAAAAACTGTTTTTT. Its translation is CAWGSGESNEKLFF.

This chain joins TRBV6-5 and TRBJ1-1; no reliable D call. Trimming took off 7 bases at V and 8 bases at J, with 11 bases between the two ends. CDR1 MNHEY and CDR2 SVGAGI come from the germline V gene. The CDR3 contains 11 residues. This chain's CDR3 is CASTLSGEAFF. In DNA form, the CDR3 reads TGTGCCAGCACTCTATCGGGGGAAGCTTTCTTT.

About this clone: The junction differs from germline at one of its ends, possibly a read error. This chain links TRBV7-7 with TRBJ1-4; 9 bases map to TRBD1. The length of the CDR3 is 15 residues. Germline V CDR1 and CDR2: SSHAT, FNYEAQ (reference sequence). CDR3 loop: CASSLAGTGTEKLFF. CDR3 coding DNA: TGTGCTAGCAGCTTAGCCGGGACAGGGACTGAAAAACTGTTTTTT.

The chain couples TRBV6-5 to TRBJ2-3, with 11 bases fitting TRBD2. The CDR3 runs to 15 residues. J gave up 4 bases and V 6 bases, and 6 bases lay outside the gene matches. Looked up from germline, CDR1 is MNHEY and CDR2 is SVGAGI. CDR3 sequence: CASRLTSGAADTQYF. The CDR3 bases are TGTGCCAGCAGGTTGACTAGCGGGGCGGCAGATACGCAGTATTTT.

The J gene is TRBJ1-1, the V gene TRBV28, with D possibly matching TRBD1 (5 bases). The CDR3 has 14 amino acids. Germline lookup yields CDR1 MDHEN and CDR2 SYDVKM. Between the trimmed V and J ends, which lost 6 bases and 6 bases, there was a span of 17 bases. Written as DNA, the CDR3 is TGTGCCAGCAGACAAGGGACCCCCGGCCCTGAAGCTTTCTTT. It translates to CASRQGTPGPEAFF.

V usage is TRBV28 and J usage is TRBJ2-1; D is undetermined. Germline values: CDR1 MDHEN, CDR2 SYDVKM. Trimming removed 8 bases at V and 1 base at J, with 15 bases between. The CDR3 spans 15 residues. Written as DNA, the CDR3 is TGTGCCAGCGAGGACGTTCGATGGTCCTACAATGAGCAGTTCTTC. Amino acids: CASEDVRWSYNEQFF.

To note about this clone: One end of the junction fails to match germline, which may point to a read error. The V call is TRBV28, the J call TRBJ2-1; no firm D call. Germline CDR1 and CDR2: MDHEN and SYDVKM. The CDR3 extends over 12 amino acids. The CDR3 loop reads CASSLWSNEQFF. CDR3 in DNA: TGTGCCAGCAGCTTATGGTCCAATGAGCAGTTCTTC.

This rearrangement joins TRBV7-2 to TRBJ1-2; no reliable D call. The CDR3 contains 13 residues. With 0 bases removed from V and 2 bases from J, the gap between germline ends came to 4 bases. Germline CDR1 SGHTA, CDR2 FQGNSA. The CDR3 DNA sequence: TGTGCCAGCAGCTTAGCAGGGAACTATGGCTACACCTTC. Protein product: CASSLAGNYGYTF.

The rearrangement uses TRBV30 and TRBJ1-1, with a possible D match to TRBD1 (6 bases). This CDR3 comprises 11 residues. In germline, CDR1 is GTSNPN, CDR2 SVGIG (reference sequence). Trimming took off 5 bases at V and 11 bases at J, with 15 bases between the two ends. In DNA form, the CDR3 reads TGTGCCTGGCCCGTCAGGGGTAGGGCTTTCTTT. Its protein product is CAWPVRGRAFF.

The gene calls are TRBV6-5 and TRBJ1-4; 10 bases fit TRBD1. This CDR3 spans 15 amino acids. Germline V gene lookup returns CDR1 MNHEY and CDR2 SVGAGI. The ends lost 2 bases at V and 8 bases at J; junction bases unmatched: 5. CDR3 in DNA: TGTGCCAGCAGTTACCTCGGGACAGGGGAGGAAAAACTGTTTTTT. Protein product: CASSYLGTGEEKLFF.

V usage is TRBV4-2 and J usage is TRBJ2-1; tentatively, D is TRBD2 (6 bases). The V gene's germline CDR1 is LGHNA and CDR2 YNFKEQ. V dropped 3 bases and J dropped 0 bases, with 15 bases sitting between them. The CDR3 has 17 amino acids. CDR3 coding DNA: TGTGCCAGCAGCCATACCCTCGGCGGGGACTCCTACAATGAGCAGTTCTTC. Translating gives CASSHTLGGDSYNEQFF.

This chain joins TRBV19 and TRBJ2-1, with D possibly matching TRBD2 (6 bases). The V and J ends lost 6 bases and 8 bases respectively, with 14 bases between them. The CDR3 is 13 amino acids. Germline CDR1 is LNHDA and CDR2 is SQIVND (reference sequence). For the CDR3, the DNA is TGTGCCAGTAGGGTCCGGGGGTCGGATGAGCAGTTCTTC. Translated: CASRVRGSDEQFF.

The chain couples TRBV7-3 to TRBJ2-7; D gene ambiguous. Trimming removed 5 bases at V and 5 bases at J, with 10 bases between. Germline-derived CDR1 and CDR2 are SGHTA and FQGTGA. CDR3 length equals 12 residues. CDR3 in DNA: TGTGCCAGCAGCCCCGATGGGGACGAGCAGTACTTC. It translates to CASSPDGDEQYF.

V gene TRBV5-1 combines with J gene TRBJ2-5, with 9 nucleotides matching TRBD2. In germline, CDR1 is SGHRS, CDR2 YFSETQ. V was clipped by 4 bases and J by 4 bases; unmatched bases: 14. The CDR3 loop spans 17 amino acids. CDR3 in amino acids: CASSLRSSGIIGETQYF. The DNA of the CDR3 is TGCGCCAGCAGCCTAAGGTCTAGCGGGATTATCGGAGAGACCCAGTACTTC.

The chain couples TRBV7-2 to TRBJ2-1; 7 nucleotides match TRBD2. Losses at the gene ends were 5 bases for V and 10 bases for J; bases not matched to a gene: 26. The CDR3 totals 19 residues. CDR1 is SGHTA and CDR2 is FQGNSA in the germline V gene. Here the CDR3 reads CASSRLLSPSGALEYEQFF. The CDR3 DNA follows: TGTGCCAGCAGCCGCCTACTATCCCCTAGCGGCGCTTTGGAGTACGAGCAGTTCTTC.